This T cell receptor beta chain was identified during a study of blood T cells in healthy people across ages. The CDR3 runs 12 residues. Germline V gene sequence: CDR1 SEHNR, CDR2 FQNEAQ (reference sequence). The V end lost 5 bases, the J end lost 3 bases, and 4 bases lay between the germline ends. The second PCR ran roughly 6 to 11 cycles with a sample-barcoded 5' primer and J-beta primers. A template-switch adaptor containing 12 random nucleotides labeled each cDNA molecule. TCRdb processed the 5' RACE reads anew with MiXCR; each CDR3 protein has one entry. The table shows 800,000 or so distinct CDR3 sequences, with about 25% occurring only once. Findings and limits, study-wide: With naive T cell percentage, TCR beta diversity showed a strong correlation. Older individuals had lower TCR beta diversity per million T cells (the decline was roughly linear). Because sorting was not performed, PBMCs prevented conclusive naive versus antigen-experienced comparison.

This clonotype has just a few counts. Its antigen is unknown. This sample also belongs to another study, concerning T cells of mothers and their children.

The source material was blood. The rearrangement links TRBV7-9 to TRBJ1-4; D call uncertain. This TCR came from a boy younger than 18 in good health. CDR3 sequence reads: CASSPPNEKLFF. The CDR3 bases are TGTGCCAGCAGCCCCCCTAATGAAAAACTGTTTTTT.